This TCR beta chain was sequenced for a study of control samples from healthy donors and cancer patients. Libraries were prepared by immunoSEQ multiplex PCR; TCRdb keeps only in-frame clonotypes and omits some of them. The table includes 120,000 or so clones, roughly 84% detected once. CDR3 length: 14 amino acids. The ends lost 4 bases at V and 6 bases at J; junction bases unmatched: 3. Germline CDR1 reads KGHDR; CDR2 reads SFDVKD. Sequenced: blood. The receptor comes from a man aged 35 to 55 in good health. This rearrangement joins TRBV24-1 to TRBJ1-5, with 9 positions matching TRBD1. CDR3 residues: CATSDAQGAQPQHF. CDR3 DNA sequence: TGTGCCACCAGTGACGCACAGGGGGCTCAGCCCCAGCATTTT.